The 16 T cell receptor beta chains in this list originate from one sample, sequenced in a study of OX40 agonist ivuxolimab in advanced cancers. Only in-frame clones appear in the TCRdb table, and some are missing; sequencing was by immunoSEQ multiplex PCR. Here the sample spans 80,000 or so clones, 75% to 90% being singletons. Sequencing used CD4+ or CD8+ T cells sorted from blood, obtained in a trial of the OX40 agonist ivuxolimab. The receptors here all came from an adult with an advanced solid tumor such as melanoma, head and neck, liver or kidney cancer.

The chain recombines TRBV5-1 with TRBJ2-7; D is uncertain. Trimming cost V 3 bases and J 3 bases, with 10 bases left between them. The CDR3 has 13 amino acids. The germline CDR1 and CDR2 sequences are SGHRS and YFSETQ. The CDR3 sequence: CASSYFESYEQYF. CDR3 in DNA: TGCGCCAGCAGCTACTTCGAGAGCTACGAGCAGTACTTC.

The rearrangement joins TRBV13 to TRBJ2-1; D is possibly TRBD2 (6 bases). CDR1 and CDR2 (germline): PRHDT, FYEKMQ (reference sequence). V lost 7 bases to trimming and J lost 6 bases, with 13 bases between them. There are 13 residues in the CDR3. In DNA form, the CDR3 reads TGTGCCAGCATTAGGTGGGAGGCCAATGAGCAGTTCTTC. It codes for CASIRWEANEQFF.

The chain joins TRBV30 to TRBJ1-1; D gene uncertain. The CDR3 has 13 residues. Germline CDR1 is GTSNPN and CDR2 is SVGIG (reference sequence). V shed 4 bases and J shed 2 bases, with 11 bases lying between them. The CDR3 DNA reads as TGTGCCTGGATAACGGGGTTTAACACTGAAGCTTTCTTT. Its protein is CAWITGFNTEAFF.

The chain couples TRBV2 to TRBJ1-6; no firm D call. The CDR3 runs 10 residues. Trimming stripped 8 bases from V and 9 bases from J, with 5 bases between. Looked up from germline, CDR1 is SNHLY and CDR2 is FYNNEI. CDR3 DNA sequence: TGTGCCAGCGCTCTTTCACCCCTCCACTTT. Protein product: CASALSPLHF. Variable domain in full (rest from reference TRBV2 and TRBJ1-6): EPEVTQTPSHQVTQMGQEVILRCVPISNHLYFYWYRQILGQKVEFLVSFYNNEISEKSEIFDDQFSVERPDGSNFTLKIRSTKLEDSAMYFCASALSPLHFGNGTRLTVT.

The V and J genes are TRBV19 and TRBJ1-2; weak D call: TRBD1 (5 bases). CDR3 length: 14 amino acids. Germline values: CDR1 LNHDA, CDR2 SQIVND (reference sequence). The V gene lost 3 bases and the J gene lost 2 bases, with 10 bases spanning the gap. CDR3 protein: CASSIPDSNYGYTF. The DNA for the CDR3 is TGTGCCAGTAGTATCCCCGACAGCAACTATGGCTACACCTTC.

The rearrangement uses TRBV11-1 and TRBJ2-6; 8 positions agree with TRBD1. The V gene end was trimmed by 7 bases and the J gene end by 2 bases; junction bases not matched to a gene: 7. CDR3 length: 16 amino acids. CDR1 is SGHAT, CDR2 FQDESV, per germline (reference sequence). The CDR3 region is CASKTQGVAGANVLTF. The CDR3 DNA reads as TGTGCCAGCAAAACACAGGGGGTGGCTGGGGCCAACGTCCTGACTTTC.

This chain uses TRBV29-1 with TRBJ2-7; D unclear. The V end was cut by 3 bases, the J end by 3 bases, with 9 bases between. The CDR3 spans 12 residues. Germline-derived CDR1 and CDR2 are SQVTM and ANQGSEA. The CDR3 reads CSVDPDSYEQYF. The CDR3 DNA sequence: TGCAGCGTTGATCCAGATAGCTACGAGCAGTACTTC.

Points on this clone: At one of its ends the junction is not consistent with the germline gene, which may arise from a read error. The V and J genes are TRBV4-1 and TRBJ2-7; D possibly corresponds to TRBD2 (6 bases). The germline V gene has CDR1 MGHRA and CDR2 YSYEKL. This CDR3 is built from 16 residues. CDR3 sequence (DNA): TGCGCCAGCAGGCAAGCGCCGGGTCAGGACTACTACGAGCAGTACTTC. Protein sequence: CASRQAPGQDYYEQYF.

The rearrangement uses TRBV2 and TRBJ1-1; no clear D. Germline V gene data show CDR1 as SNHLY and CDR2 as FYNNEI. Between the trimmed V and J ends, which lost 7 bases and 4 bases, there was a span of 13 bases. CDR3 length: 13 residues. CDR3 sequence reads: CASNRDYGTEAFF. CDR3 bases: TGTGCCAGCAATCGGGATTATGGCACTGAAGCTTTCTTT. Variable domain in full (rest from reference TRBV2 and TRBJ1-1): EPEVTQTPSHQVTQMGQEVILRCVPISNHLYFYWYRQILGQKVEFLVSFYNNEISEKSEIFDDQFSVERPDGSNFTLKIRSTKLEDSAMYFCASNRDYGTEAFFGQGTRLTVV.

The sample holds a few counts of this clone. The DNA for the CDR3 is TGCGCCAGCAGCTTCTTCGCGGGGGGCCCTTCAGAGACCCAGTACTTC. Its protein is CASSFFAGGPSETQYF. This chain joins TRBV5-1 and TRBJ2-5, with 8 bases lining up with TRBD2. Germline V gives CDR1 SGHRS, CDR2 YFSETQ. The CDR3 length is 16 residues. V lost 2 bases, J lost 4 bases, and 10 bases stayed unmatched.

This sequence joins TRBV11-2 and TRBJ2-1; no reliable D call. Germline loops: CDR1 SGHAT, CDR2 FQNNGV. Deletions cut 6 bases from V and 0 bases from J, with 15 bases between. The CDR3 covers 16 residues. The CDR3 DNA is TGTGCCAGCAGTCCGGGCCTAACCCTCTCCTACAATGAGCAGTTCTTC. Residues: CASSPGLTLSYNEQFF.

The V gene is TRBV10-3, the J gene TRBJ2-3; TRBD2 aligns across 9 bases. The germline CDR1 and CDR2 sequences are ENHRY and SYGVKD. V shed 10 bases and J 6 bases; nucleotides not matched to a gene: 8. The CDR3 has 13 residues. CDR3 sequence: CATLSGGSDTQYF. The CDR3 DNA is TGTGCCACCTTAAGCGGGGGGTCCGATACGCAGTATTTT.

This clone has a handful of counts. The V call is TRBV5-1, the J call TRBJ1-1; TRBD1 aligns across 7 bases. The CDR3 has 14 amino acids. Germline V lookup: CDR1 SGHRS, CDR2 YFSETQ. V trimming: 3 bases; J trimming: 9 bases; junction bases outside the gene matches: 11. In DNA, the CDR3 is TGCGCCAGCAGCTCCTCCTTAGACAGGGCCAAAGCTTTCTTT. The encoded protein is CASSSSLDRAKAFF.

This clone has only one observation. The chain recombines TRBV2 with TRBJ2-1; TRBD1 aligns across 10 bases. Germline V gene data show CDR1 as SNHLY and CDR2 as FYNNEI. Trimming at V came to 6 bases and at J to 5 bases, leaving 7 bases not matched to a gene. This CDR3 spans 15 amino acids. The CDR3 loop is CASRVWDRGDNEQFF. The CDR3 DNA reads as TGTGCCAGCAGGGTCTGGGACAGGGGCGACAATGAGCAGTTCTTC.

The chain joins TRBV6-1 to TRBJ2-2, with D perhaps matching TRBD2 (5 bases). This CDR3 has 13 amino acids. V gave up 6 bases and J gave up 8 bases, with 13 bases separating them. CDR1 MNHNS and CDR2 SASEGT come from the germline V gene. CDR3 amino acids: CASSSTRGGELFF. DNA for the CDR3: TGTGCCAGCAGCTCAACGCGAGGGGGGGAGCTGTTTTTT.

J is TRBJ1-1 and V is TRBV5-1, with TRBD1 matching over 8 bases. Trimming took 6 bases from V and 3 from J; bases not matched to a gene: 4. CDR3 length: 13 amino acids. The V gene's germline CDR1 is SGHRS and CDR2 YFSETQ. Here the CDR3 DNA reads TGCGCCAGCAAATCACAGGGGGACACTGAAGCTTTCTTT. Its translation is CASKSQGDTEAFF.